This paragraph reports one T cell receptor beta chain. This clone has only one observation. Its target antigen remains unknown. No qualities accompany the bases; no much larger clone lies one base away. This entry belongs to a study of blood T cell repertoires in COVID-19 (dated by TCRdb to between 2020 and 2021). About the investigation overall: Samples from collaborators originated in the United States, Italy and Spain and spanned both the acute and convalescent phases of COVID-19. The material from the prospective study consisted of cDNA or gDNA derived from T cells, B-cell-depleted T cells, or PBMCs. Deeply sampled blood TCRbeta repertoires from subjects exposed to, actively infected with, or recovered from COVID-19 were included in the dataset. The repertoires were released in a freely available public database intended as a resource for research on the immune response to SARS-CoV-2. The samples were drawn from the first 160 participants of the ongoing ImmuneRACE study and from over 950 subjects provided by 6 global collaborators. Nearly every sample came with metadata listing a de-identified subject ID, COVID-19 status, age in years and sex. Where available, HLA class I and class II types were taken from metadata supplied by the sample provider and were not determined by assay-based typing. Findings and caveats that apply to the study as a whole: The amount of clinical and demographic metadata varied by source and participant and was provided uncurated.

TCRbeta CDR3 regions were amplified from genomic DNA by means of the immunoSEQ Assay, a bias-controlled multiplex PCR. The original pipeline was this. The number of nucleated cells in each sample was estimated by amplification of reference gene primers within the assay. To quantify the absolute abundance of each unique TCRbeta CDR3 rearrangement, sequence reads were collapsed and filtered. For each sample, productive Simpson clonality was calculated by taking the square root of Simpson's diversity index across productive rearrangements. TCRdb provides this immuneACCESS table in a form limited to in-frame rearrangements. Some clones are lacking; in checked studies, under half of them reflect an unresolved V gene, and why the rest are absent is not known. D and trimming come from the DNA, and the V and J calls and clone size come from that table. For this sample the table gives some 270,000 clones, of which around 82% were detected only once. The ten largest clones take up roughly 3.2% of the sample.

From a lookup of the germline V gene, CDR1 and CDR2 are SGHRS and YFSETQ. The CDR3 runs 16 residues from the cysteine to the phenylalanine. Only the CDR3 DNA stays, 48 bases, in frame from base 1. V and J are trimmed by 3 bases and 0 bases, and the gene matches miss 8 bases of the junction. Enrolling through a virtual design, the prospective study's participants ranged in age from roughly 18 to 89 years and lived across 20 to 25 United States geographic areas. To assign participants to cohorts, the prospective study relied on clinical history that participants themselves reported in a screening survey and a study questionnaire. For ImmuneRACE Cohort 3, a participant was defined as recovered based on two consecutive negative NP/OP PCR tests, clearance by a healthcare professional, or resolution of symptoms. Each participant in the prospective study had whole blood, serum and a nasopharyngeal or oropharyngeal swab collected by mobile phlebotomists. Over a roughly 2-month period, participants in the prospective study had the option of providing additional blood draws and questionnaires. Blood samples from the prospective study were shipped frozen or at room temperature prior to DNA extraction.

The rearrangement joined TRBV5-1 to TRBJ1-1, with 7 middle bases fitting TRBD1. Sequencing was performed on PBMCs or T cells enriched from blood (not recorded which). This receptor was identified in a man between 50 and 59 years old who had recovered from COVID-19. The nucleotide sequence is given as TGCGCCAGCAGCTGGAGAGCAGGGGGAATGAACACTGAAGCTTTCTTT. This encodes CASSWRAGGMNTEAFF.